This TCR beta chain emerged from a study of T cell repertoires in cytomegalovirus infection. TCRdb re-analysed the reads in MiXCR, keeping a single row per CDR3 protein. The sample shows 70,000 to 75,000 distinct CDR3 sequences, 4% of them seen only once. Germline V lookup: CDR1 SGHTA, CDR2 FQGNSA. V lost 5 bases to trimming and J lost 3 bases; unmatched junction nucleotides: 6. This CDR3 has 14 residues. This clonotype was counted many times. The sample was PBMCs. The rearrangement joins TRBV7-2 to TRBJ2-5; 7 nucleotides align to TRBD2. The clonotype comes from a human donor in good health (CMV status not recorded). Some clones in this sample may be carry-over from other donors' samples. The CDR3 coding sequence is TGTGCCAGCAGCCCCACTAGCGCAGAAGAGACCCAGTACTTC. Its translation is CASSPTSAEETQYF.